This TCR beta chain was sequenced during a study of blood T cell repertoires in COVID-19 (dated by TCRdb to 2020 to 2021). About the study as a whole: Samples covering the acute and convalescent phases of COVID-19 were provided by collaborators in the United States, Italy and Spain. The prospective study material was composed of cDNA or gDNA derived from T cells, B-cell-depleted T cells, or PBMCs. The dataset comprised deeply sampled blood TCRbeta repertoires from subjects exposed to, actively infected with, or recovered from COVID-19. The repertoires were released in a freely available public database intended as a resource for research on the immune response to SARS-CoV-2. Samples came from the ongoing ImmuneRACE study (first 160 participants) plus 1,254 subjects from 6 global collaborators. A de-identified subject ID, COVID-19 status, age in years and sex were almost always included in the sample metadata. Where available, HLA class I and class II types were taken from metadata supplied by the sample provider and were not determined by assay-based typing.

A word on this clone: Its specific antigen is unknown. No per-base quality is available; no much larger clone lies one base away.

General study outcomes and caveats: The quantity of clinical and demographic metadata differed by source and by participant and was supplied without curation.

From its cysteine to its phenylalanine, the CDR3 spans 17 amino acids. Solely the CDR3 DNA is kept, with 51 bases framed from the first base. CDR1 is given as SGHNT and CDR2 as YYREEE, both from the germline V gene (reference sequence). V lost 7 bases and J lost 2 bases, and the count of bases not matched to a germline gene is 13. TCRbeta CDR3 regions were amplified from genomic DNA by means of the immunoSEQ Assay, a bias-controlled multiplex PCR. Regarding the original processing steps: The number of nucleated cells in each sample was estimated by amplification of reference gene primers within the assay. To quantify the absolute abundance of each unique TCRbeta CDR3 rearrangement, sequence reads were collapsed and filtered. For each sample, productive Simpson clonality was calculated by taking the square root of Simpson's diversity index across productive rearrangements. This is the immuneACCESS table as TCRdb keeps it, with only in-frame sequences that have V and J called. A part of the clones is gone; compared with another copy, unresolved V genes explain less than half, and the rest is unexplained. The V and J calls and clone size come from that table; D and trimming were worked out from the DNA. This sample gives over 200,000 clones in total; around 84% of them show up just once. The top ten constitute 5.9% of the sample.

Collaborating institutions collected whole blood in K2EDTA tubes following their own protocols. For TCRbeta analysis, collaborators shipped samples in one of three forms: frozen whole blood, isolated PBMCs, or DNA extracted from either of those sample types. The chain is made from TRBV5-4 and TRBJ2-4; 9 junctional bases match TRBD1. This receptor was identified in an elderly man with acute or convalescent COVID-19. Material: peripheral blood. The CDR3 reads CASSLLDRGVTKNIQYF. The sequenced DNA is TGTGCCAGCTCCCTCCTCGACAGGGGGGTGACCAAAAACATTCAGTACTTC.